These T cell receptor beta chains were read from a single sample in a study of beta chain features in type 1 diabetes. Generated by immunoSEQ multiplex PCR, the TCRdb table keeps only in-frame clones and is missing some. The sample records 300,000 to 450,000 clones, 8.5% to 10% being singletons. Sequenced: central memory CD4+ T cells from blood. These receptors all stem from a man aged 25-45 years with type 1 diabetes. CDR3s include the opening cysteine and the closing phenylalanine or tryptophan. The D gene is left open where the match is weak. The size field is filled for only some rows; it gives once, few, many or a size class.

size | J | D | V | length | CDR3 | DNA
few | TRBJ1-1 | . | TRBV6-6 | 13 | CASSLTRRTEAFF | TGTGCCAGCAGCCTTACGAGGCGGACCGAAGCTTTCTTT
few | TRBJ1-1 | TRBD1 | TRBV10-3 | 13 | CAISDRANTEAFF | TGTGCCATCAGCGACAGGGCGAACACTGAAGCTTTCTTT
. | TRBJ1-1 | . | TRBV7-2 | 16 | CASIKGAGWLSTEAFF | TGTGCCAGCATAAAAGGGGCAGGGTGGCTGAGCACTGAAGCTTTCTTT
. | TRBJ2-3 | . | TRBV7-2 | 15 | CASSLAGVETDTQYF | TGTGCCAGCAGCTTAGCGGGGGTTGAAACAGATACGCAGTATTTT
few | TRBJ2-5 | TRBD2 | TRBV6-1 | 15 | CASITGTTVSWTQYF | TGTGCCAGTATAACCGGGACTACCGTATCATGGACCCAGTACTTC
. | TRBJ2-1 | . | TRBV5-1 | 12 | CASSGSYNEQFF | TGCGCCAGCAGCGGCTCCTACAATGAGCAGTTCTTC
few | TRBJ2-1 | . | TRBV7-2 | 13 | CASSLILVNEQFF | TGTGCCAGCAGCTTAATCTTAGTGAATGAGCAGTTCTTC
few | TRBJ2-7 | . | TRBV7-9 | 13 | CASSLTPDYEQYF | TGTGCCAGCAGCTTAACCCCCGACTACGAGCAGTACTTC
few | TRBJ2-1 | . | TRBV19 | 13 | CAISSTPYNEQFF | TGTGCCATATCGAGTACCCCTTACAATGAGCAGTTCTTC
. | TRBJ2-7 | . | TRBV6-6 | 15 | CASSYQPGGEYEQYF | TGTGCCAGCAGTTATCAGCCGGGGGGCGAATACGAGCAGTACTTC
many | TRBJ2-7 | . | TRBV5-1 | 15 | CASSLVSTAGYEQYF | TGCGCCAGCAGCTTGGTTTCGACAGCCGGTTACGAGCAGTACTTC
few | TRBJ2-1 | TRBD2 | TRBV11-3 | 14 | CASSRLAVNNEQFF | TGTGCCAGCAGTCGACTAGCGGTAAACAATGAGCAGTTCTTC
. | TRBJ2-7 | . | TRBV11-3 | 14 | CASSLAGRSYEQYF | TGTGCCAGCAGCTTAGCAGGACGCTCCTACGAGCAGTACTTC
. | TRBJ2-5 | . | TRBV5-1 | 14 | CASNFGQAQETQYF | TGCGCCAGCAATTTCGGGCAGGCCCAAGAGACCCAGTACTTC
few | TRBJ1-1 | . | TRBV28 | 14 | CASSSRGLNTEAFF | TGTGCCAGCAGTTCCAGGGGCTTGAACACTGAAGCTTTCTTT
many | TRBJ2-3 | . | TRBV6-6 | 14 | CASSPSSREDTQYF | TGTGCCAGCAGTCCCTCTTCCAGGGAAGATACGCAGTATTTT
. | TRBJ2-5 | TRBD1 | TRBV2 | 13 | CASFTGAVETQYF | TGTGCCAGCTTCACAGGGGCGGTAGAGACCCAGTACTTC
few | TRBJ2-2 | . | TRBV28 | 16 | CASSLRTGSNTGELFF | TGTGCCAGCAGTCTCAGGACGGGCTCGAACACCGGGGAGCTGTTTTTT
. | TRBJ2-7 | . | TRBV6-1 | 12 | CASSEGGEAQYF | TGTGCCAGCAGTGAAGGGGGGGAGGCACAGTACTTC
. | TRBJ1-1 | . | TRBV14 | 13 | CASSSLERTEAFF | TGTGCCAGCAGCTCCCTTGAGCGCACTGAAGCTTTCTTT
. | TRBJ2-5 | TRBD2 | TRBV30 | 13 | CAWTGGPSKTQYF | TGTGCCTGGACGGGAGGGCCATCGAAGACCCAGTACTTC
few | TRBJ2-7 | TRBD2 | TRBV9 | 15 | CASSPPSGLTYEQYF | TGTGCCAGCAGCCCCCCCTCGGGACTAACTTACGAGCAGTACTTC
few | TRBJ2-7 | TRBD1 | TRBV11-3 | 14 | CASSLGQGGYEQYF | TGTGCCAGCAGCTTGGGACAGGGAGGATACGAGCAGTACTTC
few | TRBJ2-2 | . | TRBV23-1 | 17 | CASSPGGRRNVPGSCFF | .
. | TRBJ2-1 | . | TRBV19 | 17 | CASSPLRGSTSYNEQFF | TGTGCCAGTAGTCCCCTTCGGGGGAGTACGTCCTACAATGAGCAGTTCTTC
. | TRBJ1-3 | . | TRBV10-3 | 15 | CAISLDGYSGNTIYF | TGTGCCATCAGTTTGGACGGATACTCTGGAAACACCATATATTTT
few | TRBJ2-7 | TRBD1 | TRBV29-1 | 14 | CSVSPDRSSYEQYF | TGCAGCGTTTCCCCGGACAGGAGCTCCTACGAGCAGTACTTC
. | TRBJ2-3 | . | TRBV30 | 14 | CAWSVLQSTDTQYF | TGTGCCTGGAGTGTACTTCAAAGCACAGATACGCAGTATTTT
many | TRBJ2-1 | . | TRBV5-4 | 15 | CASSWGSGRLNEQFF | TGTGCCAGCAGTTGGGGATCGGGACGACTCAATGAGCAGTTCTTC
few | TRBJ2-5 | . | TRBV7-9 | 16 | CASSSDRSGAQETQYF | TGTGCCAGCAGTTCCGACAGGAGCGGGGCCCAAGAGACCCAGTACTTC
few | TRBJ1-4 | TRBD1 | TRBV10-3 | 16 | CAISEGQGHLNEKLFF | TGTGCCATCAGTGAGGGACAGGGGCACCTAAATGAAAAACTGTTTTTT
. | TRBJ2-1 | TRBD2 | TRBV7-9 | 16 | CASSPMGLAGANEQFF | TGTGCCAGCAGCCCCATGGGACTAGCGGGAGCTAATGAGCAGTTCTTC
few | TRBJ2-7 | . | TRBV20-1 | 10 | CSATQGEQYF | TGCAGTGCTACACAAGGCGAGCAGTACTTC
. | TRBJ1-5 | . | TRBV28 | 17 | CASRVDRGVYSNQPQHF | TGTGCCAGCAGAGTGGATAGAGGCGTCTATAGCAATCAGCCCCAGCATTTT
. | TRBJ2-1 | . | TRBV9 | 16 | CASSAGYRSSYNEQFF | TGTGCCAGCAGCGCAGGGTACAGGAGCTCCTACAATGAGCAGTTCTTC
few | TRBJ2-3 | TRBD2 | TRBV4-1 | 14 | CASSRGLDPDTQYF | TGCGCCAGCAGCCGAGGACTAGATCCAGATACGCAGTATTTT
few | TRBJ1-2 | TRBD1 | TRBV11-2 | 17 | CASSSTGTGGIGYGYTF | TGTGCCAGCAGCTCCACCGGGACAGGGGGCATCGGCTATGGCTACACCTTC
few | TRBJ2-7 | TRBD2 | TRBV5-1 | 16 | CASSPGTTSGAYEQYF | TGCGCCAGCAGCCCGGGAACAACTAGCGGGGCCTACGAGCAGTACTTC
few | TRBJ1-3 | . | TRBV29-1 | 15 | CSADALPSSGNTIYF | TGCAGCGCCGACGCCCTTCCGAGCTCTGGAAACACCATATATTTT
. | TRBJ1-3 | . | TRBV9 | 16 | CASSVEPGNAGNTIYF | TGTGCCAGCAGCGTAGAGCCAGGGAATGCTGGAAACACCATATATTTT
many | TRBJ2-3 | . | TRBV7-9 | 14 | CASSPRDFTDTQYF | TGTGCCAGCAGCCCAAGGGACTTCACAGATACGCAGTATTTT